The 11 T cell receptor beta chains listed next were all sequenced from one sample in a study of T cells after yellow fever vaccination. TCRdb independently ran MiXCR on the 5' RACE reads; one entry per CDR3 protein. This repertoire shows approximately 350,000 distinct CDR3 sequences, about 9.9% found once; its top ten account for around 19%. The specimen was PBMCs, collected on the day of the first yellow fever vaccination. The source is a man aged 18 to 30 who received the YFV17D yellow fever vaccine.

The table lists this clonotype with a few counts. The chain couples TRBV11-2 to TRBJ2-3, with 8 bases matching TRBD2. J gave up 1 base and V 5 bases, and 5 bases lay outside the gene matches. CDR1 and CDR2 (germline): SGHAT, FQNNGV. CDR3 size: 15 residues. CDR3 loop: CASSNGGGGTDTQYF. DNA for the CDR3: TGTGCCAGCAGCAACGGGGGGGGTGGCACAGATACGCAGTATTTT.

The V gene is TRBV7-2, the J gene TRBJ2-7; maybe TRBD1 (6 bases). Trimming stripped 0 bases from V and 3 bases from J, with 6 bases between. This CDR3 comprises 13 residues. From germline, CDR1 is SGHTA and CDR2 FQGNSA. The CDR3 sequence: CASSLARGYEQYV. In nucleotides, the CDR3 is TGTGCCAGCAGCTTAGCCAGGGGCTACGAGCAGTACGTC.

This clonotype was detected many times. The rearrangement links TRBV29-1 to TRBJ2-2; no clear D. The CDR3 contains 14 residues. Germline lookup yields CDR1 SQVTM and CDR2 ANQGSEA. V lost 0 bases to trimming and J lost 6 bases, with 11 bases between them. The CDR3 is CSVEDLTSPGELFF. The CDR3 DNA is TGCAGCGTTGAAGATCTCACCAGCCCCGGGGAGCTGTTTTTT.

The V gene is TRBV3-1, the J gene TRBJ1-2; 8 bases agree with TRBD1. CDR3 length equals 14 residues. Germline-derived CDR1 and CDR2 are LGHDT and YNNKEL (reference sequence). Losses at the gene ends were 3 bases for V and 5 bases for J; bases not matched to a gene: 5. The CDR3 region has the DNA TGTGCCAGCAGCCACGGACAGGGACGATATGGCTACACCTTC. It translates to CASSHGQGRYGYTF.

This clonotype appeared many times. The chain links TRBV4-3 to TRBJ1-3; D is possibly TRBD1 (6 bases). Germline values: CDR1 LGHNA, CDR2 YSLEER. This CDR3 region has 17 residues. Trimming took off 0 bases at V and 0 bases at J, with 12 bases between the two ends. This CDR3 is CASSQDGTLSSGNTIYF. The DNA of the CDR3 is TGCGCCAGCAGCCAAGACGGGACACTCAGCTCTGGAAACACCATATATTTT.

This chain uses TRBV20-1 with TRBJ1-5; no clear D. Germline CDR1 is DFQATT and CDR2 is SNEGSKA (reference sequence). The CDR3 sequence is 13 residues long. Trimming removed 2 bases from V and 7 bases from J, with 12 bases in between. The CDR3 region has the DNA TGCAGTGCTAGACAGCGTCCCATCCAGCCCCAGCATTTT. This gives the protein CSARQRPIQPQHF.

J is TRBJ2-7 and V is TRBV6-1; TRBD2 matches 11 bases. The CDR3 is 14 amino acids. Germline V gene lookup returns CDR1 MNHNS and CDR2 SASEGT. Unmatched junction bases numbered 8, after V lost 6 bases and J lost 7 bases. The CDR3 here is CASSLSGGAGEQYV. DNA for the CDR3: TGTGCCAGCAGCCTTAGCGGGGGGGCTGGGGAGCAGTACGTC.

This clonotype was found many times. J is TRBJ2-1 and V is TRBV5-1, with 15 bases that match TRBD2. From germline, CDR1 is SGHRS and CDR2 YFSETQ. The CDR3 consists of 17 residues. J lost 5 bases, V lost 1 base, and 4 bases had no gene match. CDR3 bases: TGCGCCAGCAGCTTGACAGGGACTAGCGGGGGGCACAATGAGCAGTTCTTC. Translating gives CASSLTGTSGGHNEQFF.

This clonotype showed up many times. The genes are TRBV7-2 and TRBJ2-7, with 7 nucleotides matching TRBD2. Germline V gene data show CDR1 as SGHTA and CDR2 as FQGNSA. The CDR3 sequence is 15 residues long. V was pared by 1 base and J by 2 bases, with 5 bases of the junction left unmatched. The CDR3 DNA follows: TGTGCCAGCAGCTTAGGTTGGGGGGGTCCCTACGAGCAGTACGTC. As protein: CASSLGWGGPYEQYV.

The chain carries TRBV7-8 and TRBJ2-7, with TRBD2 identical over 13 bases. The junction had 4 bases not matched to a gene; V was cut back by 8 bases and J by 6 bases. CDR1 is SGHVS and CDR2 is FQNEAQ in the germline V gene. The CDR3 is made up of 13 amino acids. CDR3 residues: CASSGLAGVEQYV. Written as DNA, the CDR3 is TGTGCCAGCTCAGGACTAGCGGGGGTCGAGCAGTACGTC.

The chain uses TRBV5-4 and TRBJ1-5; 12 bases map to TRBD1. CDR3 length equals 14 residues. The germline gives CDR1 SGHNT, CDR2 YYREEE (reference sequence). V lost 4 bases to trimming and J lost 9 bases; unmatched junction nucleotides: 5. In DNA, the CDR3 is TGTGCCAGCAGCAGGGACAGGGGGCAAGGGCCCCAGCATTTT. It is translated as CASSRDRGQGPQHF.